This is a list of T cell receptor beta chains from one sample in a study of OX40 agonist ivuxolimab in advanced cancers. Profiled with immunoSEQ multiplex PCR; TCRdb holds only in-frame clones, not every one. The repertoire holds roughly 99,000 clones, with under 95% as singletons. The sample consisted of CD4+ or CD8+ T cells sorted from blood, taken in a trial of the OX40 agonist ivuxolimab. The receptors come from an adult with an advanced solid tumor such as melanoma, head and neck, liver or kidney cancer. The CDR3 runs from the conserved cysteine through the conserved F or W. The D gene is left open where the match is weak. The size entry is marked missing in some rows and otherwise reads once, few, many or a size class.

NA,TRBV11-3,NA,TRBJ2-5,CASSLVRDQETQYF,TGTGCCAGCAGCTTAGTCAGGGACCAAGAGACCCAGTACTTC
NA,TRBV2,NA,TRBJ2-7,CASSETLGPGPYEQYF,TGTGCCAGCAGTGAAACTCTGGGACCCGGGCCTTACGAGCAGTACTTC
NA,TRBV4-2,NA,TRBJ2-7,CASSLEMLSYEQYF,TGTGCCAGCAGCCTGGAGATGCTTTCCTACGAGCAGTACTTC
NA,TRBV14,NA,TRBJ2-1,CASSQEIWPDNEQFF,TGTGCCAGCAGCCAAGAAATTTGGCCCGACAATGAGCAGTTCTTC
NA,TRBV19,NA,TRBJ1-5,CASSGDDTRNSNQPQHF,TGTGCCAGTAGTGGGGACGACACCAGGAATAGCAATCAGCCCCAGCATTTT
NA,TRBV15,TRBD2,TRBJ2-5,CATSRGNGRAQETQYF,TGTGCCACCAGCAGAGGAAACGGGAGGGCCCAAGAGACCCAGTACTTC
NA,TRBV2,TRBD1,TRBJ1-5,CASSGTGTYQPQHF,TGTGCCAGCAGTGGGACAGGGACCTATCAGCCCCAGCATTTT
NA,TRBV5-1,NA,TRBJ2-5,CASSLAPGAETQYF,TGCGCCAGCAGCTTGGCCCCGGGAGCGGAGACCCAGTACTTC
NA,TRBV27,NA,TRBJ2-1,CASSITGANNEQFF,TGTGCCAGCAGTATCACCGGGGCCAACAATGAGCAGTTCTTC
NA,TRBV9,NA,TRBJ1-3,CASSVAWGAGNTIYF,TGTGCCAGCAGCGTAGCTTGGGGAGCTGGAAACACCATATATTTT
NA,TRBV4-3,NA,TRBJ2-1,CASSQVWLGGHNEQFF,TGCGCCAGCAGCCAAGTATGGTTGGGCGGGCACAATGAGCAGTTCTTC
NA,TRBV30,NA,TRBJ2-7,CAWISGESGEQYF,TGTGCCTGGATAAGTGGGGAATCGGGGGAGCAGTACTTC
once,TRBV28,NA,TRBJ2-1,CASRRSGQGLHNEQFF,TGTGCCAGCCGCCGATCTGGGCAGGGGCTACACAATGAGCAGTTCTTC
NA,TRBV18,TRBD2,TRBJ2-3,CASSSRLAGVADTQYF,TGTGCCAGCTCATCCAGACTAGCGGGAGTGGCAGATACGCAGTATTTT
NA,TRBV5-1,NA,TRBJ2-7,CASSLGGASYEQYF,TGCGCCAGCAGCTTGGGAGGGGCGTCCTACGAGCAGTACTTC
NA,TRBV9,NA,TRBJ1-1,CASSVDPLSFEAFF,TGTGCCAGCAGCGTAGACCCCCTCTCATTTGAAGCTTTCTTT
NA,TRBV18,TRBD1,TRBJ1-1,CASPNRGNTEAFF,TGTGCCAGCCCGAACAGGGGTAACACTGAAGCTTTCTTT
NA,TRBV6-5,TRBD1,TRBJ2-7,CASSYMGQGSYEQYF,TGTGCCAGCAGTTACATGGGACAGGGGTCCTACGAGCAGTACTTC
NA,TRBV5-6,NA,TRBJ2-5,CASSTVTGKETQYF,TGTGCCAGCAGCACCGTGACCGGTAAAGAGACCCAGTACTTC
NA,TRBV23-1,TRBD2,TRBJ2-3,CASSQQREDGDTQYF,TGCGCCAGCAGTCAACAGCGGGAGGACGGAGATACGCAGTATTTT
NA,TRBV7-8,TRBD2,TRBJ2-7,CASSFDTSGTVSYEQYF,TGTGCCAGCAGCTTCGACACTAGCGGGACCGTAAGTTACGAGCAGTACTTC
NA,TRBV19,NA,TRBJ1-4,CASSTSGSGRKLFF,TGTGCCAGTAGTACTTCAGGGTCCGGTAGAAAACTGTTTTTT
NA,TRBV6-1,NA,TRBJ1-5,CASMMGNQPQHF,TGTGCCAGCATGATGGGCAATCAGCCCCAGCATTTT
NA,TRBV6-5,NA,TRBJ1-2,CASSSPRGAGGYTF,TGTGCCAGCAGCTCCCCCCGGGGGGCGGGTGGCTACACCTTC
NA,TRBV19,TRBD1,TRBJ2-7,CASSMVRGEQYF,TGTGCCAGTAGTATGGTCAGGGGGGAGCAGTACTTC
NA,TRBV19,TRBD1,TRBJ2-3,CATGQGWTDTQYF,TGTGCCACCGGACAGGGGTGGACAGATACGCAGTATTTT
NA,TRBV5-1,TRBD1,TRBJ2-3,CASSQGTGGLPDTQYF,TGCGCCAGCAGCCAAGGGACAGGGGGCCTCCCAGATACGCAGTATTTT
NA,TRBV7-3,NA,TRBJ2-2,CASSLNTGANTGELFF,TGTGCCAGCAGCTTAAACACCGGGGCAAACACCGGGGAGCTGTTTTTT
NA,TRBV19,NA,TRBJ2-1,CASSGYPYNEQFF,TGTGCCAGTAGCGGGTATCCCTACAATGAGCAGTTCTTC
NA,TRBV29-1,NA,TRBJ2-7,CSVVPHYRAGDEQYF,TGCAGCGTTGTCCCTCATTACAGGGCGGGCGACGAGCAGTACTTC
NA,TRBV2,NA,TRBJ1-6,CASSGQADNSPLHF,TGTGCCAGCAGTGGACAGGCTGATAATTCACCCCTCCACTTT
NA,TRBV28,TRBD1,TRBJ2-1,CASLHHRGNEQFF,TGTGCCAGCCTCCATCACAGGGGCAATGAGCAGTTCTTC
once,TRBV5-1,NA,TRBJ1-3,CASSVGGAGDTIYF,TGCGCCAGCAGCGTGGGGGGCGCCGGGGACACCATATATTTT
NA,TRBV28,NA,TRBJ1-1,CASSLLQMNTEAFF,TGTGCCAGCAGTTTATTACAGATGAACACTGAAGCTTTCTTT
NA,TRBV6-1,TRBD1,TRBJ1-5,CASSERTGWGNQPQHF,TGTGCCAGCAGTGAACGGACAGGGTGGGGCAATCAGCCCCAGCATTTT
NA,TRBV6-1,NA,TRBJ2-7,CAQLDSNTYEQYF,TGTGCCCAGCTGGACTCAAATACCTACGAGCAGTACTTC
NA,TRBV11-3,NA,TRBJ2-7,CASSFPGGGTSYEQYF,TGTGCCAGCAGCTTCCCAGGCGGCGGAACCTCCTACGAGCAGTACTTC
NA,TRBV19,NA,TRBJ1-2,CASRSRSRDYGYTF,TGTGCCAGTAGGAGTAGGTCCAGGGACTATGGCTACACCTTC
NA,TRBV6-5,TRBD1,TRBJ2-7,CASRGTGAYEQYF,TGTGCCAGCAGGGGGACAGGGGCCTACGAGCAGTACTTC
NA,TRBV9,NA,TRBJ1-6,CASSVGAGENSPLHF,TGTGCCAGCAGCGTAGGAGCGGGGGAGAATTCACCCCTCCACTTT
NA,TRBV12-5,NA,TRBJ1-5,CASGLVGCQPQHF,TGTGCTAGTGGACTGGTGGGTTGTCAGCCCCAGCATTTT
once,TRBV7-9,NA,TRBJ2-2,CAIIESGLLATGELFF,TGTGCCATCATAGAGTCGGGACTCCTCGCCACCGGGGAGCTGTTTTTT
NA,TRBV29-1,TRBD1,TRBJ1-5,CSVPGQGRNQPQHF,TGCAGCGTTCCCGGACAGGGTCGGAATCAGCCCCAGCATTTT
NA,TRBV7-9,TRBD1,TRBJ1-1,CAARDSGRGTLNTEAFF,TGTGCCGCACGGGACAGTGGAAGAGGAACGCTGAACACTGAAGCTTTCTTT
NA,TRBV6-5,NA,TRBJ2-3,CASSYPGQSETQYF,TGTGCCAGCAGTTACCCGGGCCAATCAGAAACGCAGTATTTT
NA,TRBV4-2,TRBD2,TRBJ2-1,CASSQIRDGVTSGRALYNEQFF,TGTGCCAGCAGCCAAATCAGGGATGGAGTGACTAGCGGGAGGGCCCTCTACAATGAGCAGTTCTTC
NA,TRBV27,TRBD1,TRBJ2-1,CASSSLTGGWNNEQFF,TGTGCCAGCAGTTCCCTGACAGGGGGTTGGAACAATGAGCAGTTCTTC
NA,TRBV5-4,NA,TRBJ2-2,CASSLGLGTNTGELFF,TGTGCCAGCAGCTTGGGGTTGGGGACTAACACCGGGGAGCTGTTTTTT
NA,TRBV19,NA,TRBJ2-1,CASSAYNEQFF,TGTGCCAGTAGCGCCTACAATGAGCAGTTCTTC
NA,TRBV14,NA,TRBJ1-1,CASSRRWGPEAFF,TGTGCCAGCAGCCGCCGATGGGGCCCTGAAGCTTTCTTT
NA,TRBV9,NA,TRBJ2-3,CASSGQSSTDTQYF,TGTGCCAGCAGCGGACAGTCTAGCACAGATACGCAGTATTTT
NA,TRBV5-6,TRBD1,TRBJ2-1,CASSPAPGGPFYNEQFF,TGTGCCAGCAGCCCGGCCCCAGGGGGCCCCTTCTACAATGAGCAGTTCTTC
few,TRBV5-6,NA,TRBJ1-5,CASRLAQFNQPQHF,TGTGCCAGCAGACTCGCGCAGTTCAATCAGCCCCAGCATTTT
NA,TRBV9,NA,TRBJ2-1,CASSVGIGRLLSSYNEQFF,TGTGCCAGCAGCGTAGGAATAGGGCGTCTCCTAAGCTCCTACAATGAGCAGTTCTTC
once,TRBV10-3,TRBD2,TRBJ2-3,CAISDGTSGNTDTQYF,TGTGCCATCAGCGACGGGACTAGCGGGAACACAGATACGCAGTATTTT
NA,TRBV28,TRBD2,TRBJ2-5,CASWPSSGSRETQYF,TGTGCCAGCTGGCCTTCTAGCGGGAGCCGAGAGACCCAGTACTTC
few,TRBV14,NA,TRBJ1-2,CASSQDLQSSGYTF,TGTGCCAGCAGCCAAGATTTACAGTCGTCTGGCTACACCTTC
few,TRBV9,TRBD1,TRBJ2-3,CASSLGTGTIPQYF,TGTGCCAGCAGCTTAGGGACAGGAACAATTCCGCAGTATTTT
NA,TRBV4-1,TRBD2,TRBJ2-1,CASSQDRASGYNEQFF,TGCGCCAGCAGCCAAGATCGGGCTAGCGGCTACAATGAGCAGTTCTTC